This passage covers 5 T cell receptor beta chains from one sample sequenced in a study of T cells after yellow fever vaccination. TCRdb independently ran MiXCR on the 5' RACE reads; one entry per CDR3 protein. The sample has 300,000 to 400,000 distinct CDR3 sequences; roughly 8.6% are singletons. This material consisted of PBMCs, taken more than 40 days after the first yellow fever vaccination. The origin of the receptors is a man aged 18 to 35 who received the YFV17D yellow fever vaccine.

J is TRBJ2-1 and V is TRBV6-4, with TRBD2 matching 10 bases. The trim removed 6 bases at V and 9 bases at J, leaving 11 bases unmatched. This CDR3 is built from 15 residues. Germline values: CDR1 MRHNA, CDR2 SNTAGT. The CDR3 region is CASSPLSGGAGEQFF. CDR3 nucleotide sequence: TGTGCCAGCAGCCCCCTCAGCGGGGGGGCCGGTGAGCAGTTCTTC.

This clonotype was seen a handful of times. Written as DNA, the CDR3 is TGTGCCAGCAGCTTAGACGGGACACACCAAGAGACCCAGTACTTC. Amino acids: CASSLDGTHQETQYF. This rearrangement joins TRBV7-3 to TRBJ2-5; D perhaps matches TRBD1 (6 bases). This CDR3 region has 15 residues. From germline, CDR1 is SGHTA and CDR2 FQGTGA. V lost 2 bases, J lost 0 bases, and 10 bases lay in between. The complete variable domain, with remaining parts taken from reference TRBV7-3 and TRBJ2-5, reads GAGVSQTPSNKVTEKGKYVELRCDPISGHTALYWYRQSLGQGPEFLIYFQGTGAADDSGLPNDRFFAVRPEGSVSTLKIQRTERGDSAVYLCASSLDGTHQETQYFGPGTRLLVL.

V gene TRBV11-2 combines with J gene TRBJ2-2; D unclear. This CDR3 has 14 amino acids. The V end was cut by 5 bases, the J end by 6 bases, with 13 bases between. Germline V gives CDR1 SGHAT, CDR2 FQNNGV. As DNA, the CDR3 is TGTGCCAGCAGCCTAGGACGTTGGCCCGGGGAGCTGTTTTTT. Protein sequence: CASSLGRWPGELFF.

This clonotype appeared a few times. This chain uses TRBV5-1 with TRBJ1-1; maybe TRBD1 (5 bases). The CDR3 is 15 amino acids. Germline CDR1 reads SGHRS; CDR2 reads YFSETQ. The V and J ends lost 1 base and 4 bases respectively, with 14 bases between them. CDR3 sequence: CASSLIGGGSTEAFF. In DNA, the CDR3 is TGCGCCAGCAGCTTGATCGGGGGAGGGAGCACTGAAGCTTTCTTT.

The CDR3 loop is CASSLPDRIYNEQFF. The CDR3, as DNA: TGCGCCAGCAGCTTGCCGGACAGGATCTACAATGAGCAGTTCTTC. J is TRBJ2-1 and V is TRBV5-1, with 7 positions matching TRBD1. Germline V gene lookup returns CDR1 SGHRS and CDR2 YFSETQ. After removal of 1 base from V and 3 bases from J, the junction contained 4 bases not matched to a gene. This CDR3 has 15 residues.